The clone carrying this TCR beta chain has a count of ten or more. Antigen: not known. The data belong to a study of CD8 T cells in ankylosing spondylitis. Study results and caveats: Before this, some motif variants had been reported in reactive arthritis synovial fluid and blood. Characteristic of ankylosing spondylitis blood, it appeared, was a TCR beta motif comprising several highly homologous variants.

Trimming took 1 base from V and 5 from J, leaving 11 bases between them. CDR3 length equals 15 residues. Germline CDR1 and CDR2: MNHEY and SMNVEV (reference sequence). From the 5' RACE reads, TCRdb called clonotypes with MiXCR, one entry per CDR3 protein. The sample consists of 150,000 to 200,000 distinct CDR3 sequences, 15% to 20% of them appearing once. The chain employs TRBV27 and TRBJ1-4; D not resolved. Material for sequencing was blood, either unsorted or a sorted T cell fraction (not recorded which). The clonotype comes from a male donor between 5 and 29 years old with ankylosing spondylitis or in good health (not recorded which). The CDR3 nucleotides are TGTGCCAGCAGTTTATATGGCAGCCCGAATGAAAAACTGTTTTTT. This gives the protein CASSLYGSPNEKLFF.